This T cell receptor beta chain was recovered during a study of T-cell reconstitution after alpha-beta-depleted transplantation in children. Molecular barcoding with unique molecular identifiers was used for the TCRbeta library. TCRdb itself ran the PCR reads through MiXCR, one entry per CDR3 protein. The data contain fewer than 550,000 distinct CDR3 sequences, about 11% of them singletons. This clonotype has a handful of counts. Its matching antigen is unknown. Regarding the study as a whole: By one year post-transplant, T-cell counts and diversity largely arose from T cells that were newly produced.

V lost 3 bases and J lost 0, with 13 bases in between. This CDR3 has 16 residues. This sequence was found in a child younger than 10 with inherited bone marrow failure, due to receive a stem cell transplant. The sample here was PBMCs, taken before TCRalphabeta/CD19-depleted stem cell transplant. The rearrangement links TRBV12-3 or TRBV12-4 to TRBJ2-3, with D perhaps matching TRBD2 (6 bases). CDR3 amino acids: CASSFGSGTSTDTQYF. In DNA, the CDR3 is TGTGCCAGCAGTTTTGGTAGCGGAACTAGCACAGATACGCAGTATTTT.